The sequence of this TCR beta chain was determined in a study of T-cell memory formation after mild COVID-19. Study results and limitations: Chiefly within CM and EM were the contracting CD4+ clones; CD8+ ones were within EMRA. Some clones that responded were present in memory (sampled pre-infection), which suggests cross-reactive memory joined.

Inclusive of both ends, the CDR3 amounts to 11 amino acids. Germline lookup yields CDR1 SGHVS and CDR2 FQNEAQ. As concerns this clonotype: The antigen remains unidentified. In this CDR3 the conserved last residue, phenylalanine or tryptophan, is missing, so a read error is likely. Because the CDR3's place on the DNA is in doubt, the DNA is left out and the CDR3 is given as listed by TCRdb.

TCRalpha and TCRbeta libraries used 5'RACE with constant-segment primers and UMIs. MiXCR was run by TCRdb on the 5' RACE reads, yielding one entry per CDR3 protein. The table lists roughly 350,000 distinct CDR3 sequences, approximately 13% of them singletons. V and J are TRBV7-8 and TRBJ2-1; TRBD2 is taken as the D call from the table, unchecked against the DNA. Sequencing used PBMCs or a T cell subset sorted from them (not recorded which). This receptor was obtained from a man aged 18 to 30 who had mild COVID-19 (a few samples of this study predate the infection). Cell type and time point are not known. The chain's CDR3 is CASSSYGTLEV.